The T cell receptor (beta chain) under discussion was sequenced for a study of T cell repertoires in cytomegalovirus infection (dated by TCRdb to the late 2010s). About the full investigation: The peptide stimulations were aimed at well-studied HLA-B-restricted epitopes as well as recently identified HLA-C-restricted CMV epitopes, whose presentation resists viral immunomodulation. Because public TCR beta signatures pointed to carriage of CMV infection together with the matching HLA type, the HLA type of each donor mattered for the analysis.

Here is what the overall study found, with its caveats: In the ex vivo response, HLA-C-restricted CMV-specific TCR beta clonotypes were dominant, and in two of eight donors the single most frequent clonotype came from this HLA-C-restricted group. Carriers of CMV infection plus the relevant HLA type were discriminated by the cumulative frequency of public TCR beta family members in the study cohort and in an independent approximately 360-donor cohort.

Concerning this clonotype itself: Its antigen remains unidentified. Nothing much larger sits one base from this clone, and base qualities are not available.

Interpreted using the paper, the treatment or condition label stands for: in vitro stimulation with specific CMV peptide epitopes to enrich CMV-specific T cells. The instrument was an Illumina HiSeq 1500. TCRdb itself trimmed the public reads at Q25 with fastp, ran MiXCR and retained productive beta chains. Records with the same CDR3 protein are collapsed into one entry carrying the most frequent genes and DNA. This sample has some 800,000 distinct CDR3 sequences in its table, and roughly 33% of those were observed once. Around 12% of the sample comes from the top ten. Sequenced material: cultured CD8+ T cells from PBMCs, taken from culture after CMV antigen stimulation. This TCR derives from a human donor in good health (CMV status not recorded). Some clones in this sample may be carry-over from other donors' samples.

The encoded CDR3 is CASSGLTGGDYGYTF. The DNA sequence is as follows: TGTGCCAGCAGTGGACTTACAGGGGGCGATTATGGCTACACCTTC. The rearrangement joined TRBV25-1 to TRBJ1-2, with TRBD1 matching 9 junction bases. V ends up 4 bases short and J 5 bases short, with an unmatched junction base count of 8. Taken from cysteine to phenylalanine, the CDR3 has 15 residues. Only the CDR3 part of the read is kept: 45 bases, read in frame from the first base. In the germline V gene, CDR1 corresponds to MGHDK and CDR2 to SYGVNS.